These 24 T cell receptor beta chains originate from one sample sequenced in a study of blood T cell repertoires in COVID-19. The data were produced by immunoSEQ multiplex PCR, yet TCRdb's version contains in-frame clones alone and is incomplete. The table shows 200,000 to 300,000 clones, with 80% to 90% occurring only once. Specimen: PBMCs or T cells enriched from blood (not recorded which). These receptors all come from a woman aged 25 to 45 who had recovered from COVID-19.

The V and J genes are TRBV5-1 and TRBJ2-1; the D is unclear. The germline V and J ends were trimmed by 0 bases and 6 bases, with 13 bases remaining between them. Per the germline V gene, CDR1 is SGHRS and CDR2 is YFSETQ. This CDR3 is 15 amino acids long. As DNA, the CDR3 is TGCGCCAGCAGCTTGGTGCCCCAACGCGGCAATGAGCAGTTCTTC. This encodes CASSLVPQRGNEQFF.

This CDR3 is CASSPPWPEKLFF. As DNA, the CDR3 is TGTGCCAGCAGCCCCCCCTGGCCTGAAAAACTGTTTTTT. This chain uses TRBV28 with TRBJ1-4; D gene ambiguous. CDR1 is MDHEN and CDR2 is SYDVKM in the germline V gene. Trimming removed 6 bases from V and 7 bases from J, with 12 bases in between. The CDR3 is made up of 13 amino acids.

This clone occurred once. The genes are TRBV6-2 or TRBV6-3 and TRBJ1-1; TRBD1 matches at 7 bases. The junction had 9 bases not matched to a gene; V was cut back by 2 bases and J by 0 bases. Germline V gene data show CDR1 as MNHEY and CDR2 as SVGEGT. The CDR3 spans 17 residues. The CDR3 sequence: CASSYGDRVFMNTEAFF. CDR3 nucleotide sequence: TGTGCCAGCAGTTACGGGGACAGAGTTTTCATGAACACTGAAGCTTTCTTT.

V is TRBV9 and J is TRBJ2-1; TRBD2 matches at 12 bases. The CDR3 totals 17 residues. In germline, CDR1 is SGDLS, CDR2 YYNGEE. The ends lost 6 bases at V and 4 bases at J; junction bases unmatched: 11. The CDR3 DNA follows: TGTGCCAGCAAGGGCACTAGCGGGAGGACCGGATACAATGAGCAGTTCTTC. Protein product: CASKGTSGRTGYNEQFF.

V and J are TRBV4-2 and TRBJ2-1; 7 bases agree with TRBD1. This CDR3 has 17 residues. Losses at the gene ends were 5 bases for V and 0 bases for J; bases not matched to a gene: 10. The germline V gene encodes CDR1 LGHNA and CDR2 YNFKEQ. CDR3 nucleotide sequence: TGTGCCAGCAGCTCCGGGACAGAAACCTCCTCCTACAATGAGCAGTTCTTC. Translation: CASSSGTETSSYNEQFF.

J is TRBJ2-1 and V is TRBV7-9; TRBD1 agrees at 10 bases. Trimming took 7 bases from V and 15 from J; bases not matched to a gene: 6. Germline V gene data show CDR1 as SEHNR and CDR2 as FQNEAQ (reference sequence). The CDR3 sequence is 11 residues long. CDR3 bases: TGTGCCAGCACCTCTGGGACAGGGGTGTTCTTC. This codes for CASTSGTGVFF. Full variable domain (rest looked up from reference TRBV7-9 and TRBJ2-1): DTGVSQNPRHKITKRGQNVTFRCDPISEHNRLYWYRQTLGQGPEFLTYFQNEAQLEKSRLLSDRFSAERPKGSFSTLEIQRTEQGDSAMYLCASTSGTGVFFGPGTRLTVL.

The chain joins TRBV7-2 to TRBJ2-1; the match to TRBD2 covers 11 bases. Germline assignment: CDR1 SGHTA and CDR2 FQGNSA. This CDR3 region has 15 residues. The junction had 10 bases not matched to a gene; V was cut back by 5 bases and J by 10 bases. CDR3 bases: TGTGCCAGCAGCCCAGAGACTAGCGGGGTTGTGGAGCAGTTCTTC. It translates to CASSPETSGVVEQFF.

This clone came up once. The chain couples TRBV7-3 to TRBJ2-2; 7 positions agree with TRBD2. V lost 2 bases and J lost 1; bases outside the gene matches: 7. Germline V gives CDR1 SGHTA, CDR2 FQGTGA. There are 17 residues in the CDR3. CDR3: CASSLFSGVENTGELFF. The CDR3 bases are TGTGCCAGCAGCTTATTCAGCGGGGTTGAGAACACCGGGGAGCTGTTTTTT.

V and J are TRBV4-2 and TRBJ2-7; tentative D call: TRBD2 (5 bases). The CDR3 runs to 13 residues. From germline, CDR1 is LGHNA and CDR2 YNFKEQ. The V and J ends lost 1 base and 5 bases respectively, with 9 bases between them. The CDR3 sequence: CASSQVSEDEQYF. The CDR3 DNA is TGTGCCAGCAGCCAAGTCTCGGAGGACGAGCAGTACTTC.

The J gene is TRBJ2-7, the V gene TRBV6-6; TRBD2 agrees at 10 bases. Germline V CDR1 and CDR2: MNHNY, SVGAGI (reference sequence). Losses at the gene ends were 9 bases for V and 2 bases for J; bases not matched to a gene: 4. The CDR3 runs to 13 residues. For the CDR3, the DNA is TGTGCCAGTAGCGGGAGGTCCCCCTACGAGCAGTACTTC. Translating gives CASSGRSPYEQYF.

The rearrangement uses TRBV19 and TRBJ2-7; 8 bases align to TRBD2. This CDR3 is built from 14 residues. CDR1 is LNHDA and CDR2 is SQIVND in the germline V gene (reference sequence). V shed 5 bases and J 2 bases; nucleotides not matched to a gene: 5. The CDR3 DNA is TGTGCCAGTAGTCAGAGCGGGAGTACCTACGAGCAGTACTTC. Translation gives CASSQSGSTYEQYF.

The V and J genes are TRBV7-2 and TRBJ1-5, with 7 nucleotides matching TRBD1. Germline values: CDR1 SGHTA, CDR2 FQGNSA. The junction had 13 bases not matched to a gene; V was cut back by 3 bases and J by 11 bases. This CDR3 has 15 residues. The CDR3 spells CASSFDRDNLRAQHF. In DNA, the CDR3 is TGTGCCAGCAGCTTCGACAGGGATAACCTGAGAGCCCAGCATTTT.

The gene calls are TRBV6-2 or TRBV6-3 and TRBJ2-7; tentatively, D is TRBD2 (5 bases). Deletions cut 4 bases from V and 6 bases from J, with 16 bases between. The germline gives CDR1 MNHEY, CDR2 SVGEGT. The CDR3 has 14 amino acids. In nucleotides, the CDR3 is TGTGCCAGCAGTTCGGAACTAGTCTCACGCGAGCAGTACTTC. It translates to CASSSELVSREQYF.

The rearrangement uses TRBV18 and TRBJ1-5; 8 bases map to TRBD1. This CDR3 region has 15 residues. With 6 bases clipped from V and 4 bases from J, the junction kept 8 bases outside the gene matches. Germline V gene data show CDR1 as KGHSH and CDR2 as LQKENI. CDR3 bases: TGTGCCAGCTCTAGCCCCGACAGGGGTAATCAGCCCCAGCATTTT. The encoded protein is CASSSPDRGNQPQHF.

The CDR3 loop reads CASSPLAGSDEKLFF. The CDR3 DNA reads as TGTGCCAGCTCACCACTGGCAGGGTCGGATGAAAAACTGTTTTTT. The V call is TRBV18, the J call TRBJ1-4; possibly TRBD1 for D (5 bases). The V and J ends lost 1 base and 6 bases respectively, with 12 bases between them. From germline, CDR1 is KGHSH and CDR2 LQKENI. This CDR3 is 15 amino acids long.

This clone was seen a single time. The CDR3: CASSLGNRGTQETQYF. CDR3 bases: TGTGCCAGCAGCTTAGGGAACAGGGGGACACAAGAGACCCAGTACTTC. V is TRBV11-2 and J is TRBJ2-5; 8 bases are shared with TRBD1. Germline V lookup: CDR1 SGHAT, CDR2 FQNNGV. The CDR3 is 16 amino acids. J was trimmed by 2 bases and V by 1 base; bases with no gene match: 6.

This chain links TRBV7-3 with TRBJ2-2; D remains ambiguous. The CDR3 totals 14 residues. The V and J ends lost 3 bases and 1 base respectively, with 6 bases between them. Looked up from germline, CDR1 is SGHTA and CDR2 is FQGTGA. The chain's CDR3 is CASSFSGNTGELFF. The CDR3 DNA is TGTGCCAGCAGCTTTTCAGGGAACACCGGGGAGCTGTTTTTT.

The chain combines TRBV7-2 with TRBJ1-3, with D unresolved. CDR3 size: 16 residues. The ends were cut back, 5 bases at V and 0 bases at J, with 14 bases in the middle. CDR1 is SGHTA and CDR2 is FQGNSA in the germline V gene. The CDR3 DNA follows: TGTGCCAGCAGCCTCTCTCGGGGAAACTCTGGAAACACCATATATTTT. This gives the protein CASSLSRGNSGNTIYF.

The CDR3 here is CASSSRTGGETQYF. In nucleotides, the CDR3 is TGTGCCAGCAGCTCGAGGACAGGGGGGGAGACCCAGTACTTC. The chain couples TRBV5-4 to TRBJ2-5, with 10 positions matching TRBD1. V shed 3 bases and J 5 bases; nucleotides not matched to a gene: 4. CDR3 size: 14 residues. Germline assignment: CDR1 SGHNT and CDR2 YYREEE (reference sequence). The variable domain in full, with the rest retrieved from reference TRBV5-4 and TRBJ2-5, is ETGVTQSPTHLIKTRGQQVTLRCSSQSGHNTVSWYQQALGQGPQFIFQYYREEENGRGNFPPRFSGLQFPNYSSELNVNALELDDSALYLCASSSRTGGETQYFGPGTRLLVL.

This chain connects TRBV6-5 to TRBJ2-7; 10 positions match TRBD2. CDR1 MNHEY and CDR2 SVGAGI come from the germline V gene. With 2 bases clipped from V and 6 bases from J, the junction kept 10 bases outside the gene matches. The CDR3 totals 16 residues. Written as DNA, the CDR3 is TGTGCCAGCAGTTACAATCGGCTAGCGGGAGTGGTCGAGCAGTACTTC. Translating gives CASSYNRLAGVVEQYF.

The V call is TRBV7-8, the J call TRBJ1-5; 8 nucleotides agree with TRBD1. CDR1 and CDR2 from the germline V gene are SGHVS and FQNEAQ. The CDR3 is made up of 14 amino acids. V was pared by 5 bases and J by 6 bases, with 6 bases of the junction left unmatched. This CDR3 reads CASSTGQGSQPQHF. The CDR3 DNA sequence: TGTGCCAGCAGCACCGGACAGGGCTCTCAGCCCCAGCATTTT.

The chain uses TRBV7-9 and TRBJ2-5; TRBD2 matches at 11 bases. Germline V lookup: CDR1 SEHNR, CDR2 FQNEAQ (reference sequence). V lost 7 bases and J lost 2; bases outside the gene matches: 15. This CDR3 contains 18 residues. The CDR3 nucleotides read TGTGCCAGCAACATGATCGAGGGGACTAGCGGAGATCAAGAGACCCAGTACTTC. This gives the protein CASNMIEGTSGDQETQYF.

The chain is built from TRBV5-1 and TRBJ2-7, with TRBD1 matching 8 bases. This CDR3 spans 15 amino acids. Looked up from germline, CDR1 is SGHRS and CDR2 is YFSETQ. Trimming cost V 0 bases and J 6 bases; bases outside gene matches: 8. The CDR3 sequence: CASSLDGQGWGEQYF. The CDR3 DNA sequence: TGCGCCAGCAGCTTGGATGGACAGGGCTGGGGCGAGCAGTACTTC.

The chain combines TRBV28 with TRBJ1-2, with TRBD1 identical over 8 bases. The CDR3 loop spans 11 amino acids. Germline CDR1 reads MDHEN; CDR2 reads SYDVKM. V lost 7 bases, J lost 9 bases, and 4 bases stayed unmatched. This CDR3 is CASTYRGSYTF. The DNA of the CDR3 is TGTGCCAGCACCTACAGGGGGAGCTACACCTTC.